Included here is one TCR beta chain sequence, with context. Antigen specificity is unknown. Thyroid surgery had not been preceded by any treatment in any patient. Germline V lookup: CDR1 MGHRA, CDR2 YSYEKL. The ends lost 1 base at V and 4 bases at J; junction bases unmatched: 9. This CDR3 is 16 amino acids long. TCRdb ran MiXCR on the PCR reads. The sample includes around 44,000 clones, around 28% of them seen just once. The source of the sample is a study of metastatic and nonmetastatic thyroid tumors. Study-level findings and limits: Reportedly, malignant thyroid tumors had significantly higher TCR beta diversity than benign nodules, in blood and tumor.

Sequenced sample: blood. V gene TRBV4-1 combines with J gene TRBJ2-7; 8 bases fit TRBD2. This receptor was identified in a male donor with papillary thyroid cancer or a benign thyroid nodule (not recorded which). Some clones in this sample may be carry-over from other donors' samples. CDR3 sequence: CASSQVIAGTFYEQYF. In DNA form, the CDR3 reads TGCGCCAGCAGCCAAGTAATAGCGGGAACCTTTTACGAGCAGTACTTC.